The rows below give T cell receptor beta chains drawn from one sample of a study of a mutant IDH1 vaccine in newly diagnosed glioma. The method was immunoSEQ multiplex PCR; TCRdb's version includes in-frame clones alone and lacks a portion of them. This sample has about 56,000 clones; 85% to 90% occur once, and the top ten carry 1.5% to 2%. Antigens of these TCRs are unknown. This specimen consisted of PBMCs, obtained from a glioma patient whose treatment included an IDH1 peptide vaccine. The source of these receptors is a man between 40 and 49 years old with glioma. Both conserved end residues are part of each CDR3. Fields, in order: V gene, clone size, J gene, D gene, CDR3 DNA, CDR3 protein. A D gene is named only where the DNA matches it firmly. Size is omitted from some rows. Given values are once, few, many or a class for expanded clones.

V: TRBV18
size: few
J: TRBJ1-1
D: .
DNA: TGTGCCAGCTCTCAGACAGGGAACACTGAAGCTTTCTTT
CDR3: CASSQTGNTEAFF

V: TRBV5-1
size: .
J: TRBJ2-3
D: .
DNA: TGCGCCAGCAGCTTGAAAGCGGATACGCAGTATTTT
CDR3: CASSLKADTQYF

V: TRBV4-3
size: many
J: TRBJ1-1
D: .
DNA: TGCGCCAGCAGCCAAGAAAGGGCCGGGCTCAGGTCGGACACTGAAGCTTTCTTT
CDR3: CASSQERAGLRSDTEAFF

V: TRBV28
size: once
J: TRBJ2-7
D: .
DNA: TGTGCCAGCAGTCACAGGTACGAGCAGTACTTC
CDR3: CASSHRYEQYF

V: TRBV27
size: once
J: TRBJ2-2
D: .
DNA: TGTGCCAGCAGTTTATCTTCGCGGGGGGAGCTGTTTTTT
CDR3: CASSLSSRGELFF

V: TRBV19
size: .
J: TRBJ1-1
D: .
DNA: TGTGCCAGTAGACTGGACAGAGGGGGCACTGAAGCTTTCTTT
CDR3: CASRLDRGGTEAFF

V: TRBV2
size: many
J: TRBJ1-2
D: TRBD1
DNA: TGTGCCAGCGCGGGACAGGGGTATGGCTACACCTTC
CDR3: CASAGQGYGYTF

V: TRBV5-5
size: .
J: TRBJ2-1
D: .
DNA: TGTGCCAGCAGCCCCGGACCCAGCAATGAGCAGTTCTTC
CDR3: CASSPGPSNEQFF

V: TRBV4-3
size: .
J: TRBJ2-7
D: TRBD1
DNA: TGCGCCAGCAGCCGAGGGACAGGGGGCCTCTACGAGCAGTACTTC
CDR3: CASSRGTGGLYEQYF

V: TRBV18
size: .
J: TRBJ1-2
D: .
DNA: TGTGCCAGCTCACCAGACTATGGCTACACCTTC
CDR3: CASSPDYGYTF

V: TRBV20-1
size: .
J: TRBJ2-3
D: .
DNA: TGCAGTGCTATCAGCACAGATACGCAGTATTTT
CDR3: CSAISTDTQYF

V: TRBV25-1
size: once
J: TRBJ2-3
D: TRBD1
DNA: TGTGCCAGCAGGAGACGGGACAGGGATACGCAGTATTTT
CDR3: CASRRRDRDTQYF

V: TRBV19
size: .
J: TRBJ2-1
D: TRBD2
DNA: TGTGCCAGTATCCCACACAATAGCGGGAGGGCCTCCAATGAGCAGTTCTTC
CDR3: CASIPHNSGRASNEQFF

V: TRBV13
size: .
J: TRBJ2-7
D: TRBD2
DNA: TGTGCCAGCAGCTTGTCGAGCGGGAGTTACGAGCAGTACTTC
CDR3: CASSLSSGSYEQYF

V: TRBV6-6
size: .
J: TRBJ2-7
D: .
DNA: TGTGCCAGCAGTTACCTCGGACTCTACGAGCAGTACTTC
CDR3: CASSYLGLYEQYF

V: TRBV7-9
size: .
J: TRBJ2-7
D: .
DNA: TGTGCCAGCAGCCGAGCGGTTTGGGAGCAGTACTTC
CDR3: CASSRAVWEQYF

V: TRBV4-2
size: .
J: TRBJ2-7
D: .
DNA: TGTGCCAGCAGCCAAGTCAGGTCAGCCGCTTCCTACGAGCAGTACTTC
CDR3: CASSQVRSAASYEQYF

V: TRBV27
size: .
J: TRBJ2-4
D: .
DNA: TGTGCCAGCAGTTTAATGGGGGCCGAGAACATTCAGTACTTC
CDR3: CASSLMGAENIQYF

V: TRBV6-5
size: .
J: TRBJ2-5
D: .
DNA: TGTGCCAGCAGTTACTCCAGGACAGATGGAGAGACCCAGTACTTC
CDR3: CASSYSRTDGETQYF

V: TRBV12-5
size: once
J: TRBJ2-4
D: TRBD2
DNA: TGTGCTGGGAGGGGTGGGCAGGGCCAAAACATTCAGTACTTC
CDR3: CAGRGGQGQNIQYF

V: TRBV27
size: .
J: TRBJ2-5
D: .
DNA: TGTGCCAGCAGCTATAACTTAGGGGAGACCCAGTACTTC
CDR3: CASSYNLGETQYF

V: TRBV9
size: .
J: TRBJ1-2
D: .
DNA: TGTGCCAGCAGCGTCCCGGGGGCATGGAGCTACACCTTC
CDR3: CASSVPGAWSYTF

V: TRBV27
size: .
J: TRBJ2-3
D: .
DNA: TGTGCCAGCGGTCGGAAACATAGCACAGATACGCAGTATTTT
CDR3: CASGRKHSTDTQYF

V: TRBV12-5
size: .
J: TRBJ1-5
D: .
DNA: TGTGCTAGTGGTTTGAAGGTTTCGGTACAGGTCAATCAGCCCCAGCATTTT
CDR3: CASGLKVSVQVNQPQHF

V: TRBV5-6
size: .
J: TRBJ1-2
D: .
DNA: TGTGCCAGCAGCTTGGAGAGAAGGGGACCCCTAAGGGATGGCTACACCTTC
CDR3: CASSLERRGPLRDGYTF

V: TRBV7-3
size: .
J: TRBJ1-2
D: .
DNA: TGTGCCAGCAGCGCAGAACAGGGCTTAGGCTACACCTTC
CDR3: CASSAEQGLGYTF

V: TRBV28
size: .
J: TRBJ1-2
D: .
DNA: TGTGCCAGCAGTTCAGGGGCCAACTATGGCTACACCTTC
CDR3: CASSSGANYGYTF

V: TRBV7-2
size: .
J: TRBJ1-1
D: .
DNA: TGTGCCAGCAGCCAGCTGGGCGCTGAAGCTTTCTTT
CDR3: CASSQLGAEAFF

V: TRBV7-8
size: .
J: TRBJ2-5
D: .
DNA: TGTGCCAGCAGCTTATTCGGGAGAGAGACCCAGTACTTC
CDR3: CASSLFGRETQYF

V: TRBV27
size: once
J: TRBJ2-7
D: .
DNA: TGTGCCAGCACCTTACTAGGGTCGAACGAGCAGTACTTC
CDR3: CASTLLGSNEQYF

V: TRBV18
size: .
J: TRBJ2-6
D: TRBD1
DNA: TGTGCCAGCTCACCGCCCGGACAGGGTTCCGCCTCTGGGGCCAACGTCCTGACTTTC
CDR3: CASSPPGQGSASGANVLTF

V: TRBV6-4
size: .
J: TRBJ2-3
D: .
DNA: TGTGCCAGCAGCCGGGACACCTTAAGCACAGATACGCAGTATTTT
CDR3: CASSRDTLSTDTQYF

V: TRBV7-2
size: .
J: TRBJ2-5
D: TRBD1
DNA: TGTGCCAGCAGCGAGGACAGGGATGTTTACTTC
CDR3: CASSEDRDVYF

V: TRBV5-1
size: .
J: TRBJ2-7
D: .
DNA: TGCGCCAGCAGCTTGACAGGGTCAGACGAGCAGTACTTC
CDR3: CASSLTGSDEQYF

V: TRBV18
size: .
J: TRBJ2-4
D: .
DNA: TGTGCCAGCTCACAAGACTTGGTAGCCAAAAACATTCAGTACTTC
CDR3: CASSQDLVAKNIQYF

V: TRBV4-1
size: once
J: TRBJ2-3
D: TRBD1
DNA: TGCGCCAGCAGCCAAGCGCAGGGGGAAGATACGCAGTATTTT
CDR3: CASSQAQGEDTQYF

V: TRBV4-1
size: .
J: TRBJ1-5
D: .
DNA: TGCGCCAGCAGCCATACAGGGCCGGGTCAGCCCCAGCATTTT
CDR3: CASSHTGPGQPQHF

V: TRBV28
size: .
J: TRBJ2-7
D: .
DNA: TGTGCCAGCAGTTTCGCAGGTTGGCGGGACGAGCAGTACTTC
CDR3: CASSFAGWRDEQYF

V: TRBV1
size: .
J: TRBJ1-1
D: .
DNA: TGCACCAGCAGCCAAGATCGGTGGGCTGAAGCTTTCTTT
CDR3: CTSSQDRWAEAFF

V: TRBV13
size: .
J: TRBJ2-2
D: .
DNA: TGTGCCAGCAGCTTATATGACAGGTTAAGCTCGAACACCGGGGAGCTGTTTTTT
CDR3: CASSLYDRLSSNTGELFF